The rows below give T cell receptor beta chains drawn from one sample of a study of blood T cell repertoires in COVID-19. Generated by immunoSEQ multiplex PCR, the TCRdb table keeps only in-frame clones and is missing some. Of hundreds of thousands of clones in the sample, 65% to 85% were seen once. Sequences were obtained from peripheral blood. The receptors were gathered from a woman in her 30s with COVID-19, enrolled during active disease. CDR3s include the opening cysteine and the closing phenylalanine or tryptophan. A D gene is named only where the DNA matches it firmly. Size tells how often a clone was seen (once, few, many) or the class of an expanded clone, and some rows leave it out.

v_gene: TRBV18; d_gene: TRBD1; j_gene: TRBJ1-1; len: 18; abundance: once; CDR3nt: TGTGCCAGCTCACCTGAGATAGGGGTATTTGGGACAGGGGCTGAAGCTTTCTTT; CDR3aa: CASSPEIGVFGTGAEAFF
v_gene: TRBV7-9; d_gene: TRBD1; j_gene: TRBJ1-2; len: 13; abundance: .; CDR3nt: TGTGCCAGCAGCTTCCCAACAGGGGATGGCTACACCTTC; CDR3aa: CASSFPTGDGYTF
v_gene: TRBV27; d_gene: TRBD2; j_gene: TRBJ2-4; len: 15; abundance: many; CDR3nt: TGTGCCAGCAGTTTAGCGGGGGGGCCTGGGGACATTCAGTACTTC; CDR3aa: CASSLAGGPGDIQYF
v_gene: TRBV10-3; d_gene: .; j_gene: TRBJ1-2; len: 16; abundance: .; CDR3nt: TGTGCCATCAGTGAATTGTCGGGGTTACGGGACTATGGCTACACCTTC; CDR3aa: CAISELSGLRDYGYTF
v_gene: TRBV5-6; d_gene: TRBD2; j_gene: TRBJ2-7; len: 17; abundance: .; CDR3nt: TGTGCCAGCAGCTTTACTAGCGGGAGGGCCATCTCCTACGAGCAGTACTTC; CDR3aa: CASSFTSGRAISYEQYF
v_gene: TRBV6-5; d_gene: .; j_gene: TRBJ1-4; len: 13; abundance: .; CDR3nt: TGTGCCAGCAGTTACTCTGTAGCTGAAAAACTGTTTTTT; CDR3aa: CASSYSVAEKLFF
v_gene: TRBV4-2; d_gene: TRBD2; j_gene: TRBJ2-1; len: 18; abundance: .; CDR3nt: TGTGCCAGCAGCCAAGACCCCAGACTAGCGGGAGTTTGGAATGAGCAGTTCTTC; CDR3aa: CASSQDPRLAGVWNEQFF
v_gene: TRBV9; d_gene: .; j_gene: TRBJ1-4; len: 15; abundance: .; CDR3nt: TGTGCCAGCAGCGAGGGGACTGTCAGTAATGAAAAACTGTTTTTT; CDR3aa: CASSEGTVSNEKLFF
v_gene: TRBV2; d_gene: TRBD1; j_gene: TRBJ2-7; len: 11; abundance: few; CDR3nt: TGTGCCAGCAGGGGCAGGGGGGAGCAGTACTTC; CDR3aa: CASRGRGEQYF
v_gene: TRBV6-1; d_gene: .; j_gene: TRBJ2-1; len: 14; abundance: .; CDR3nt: TGTGCCAGCAGTGAAGCTGGCAGGTTGAATGAGCAGTTCTTC; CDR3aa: CASSEAGRLNEQFF
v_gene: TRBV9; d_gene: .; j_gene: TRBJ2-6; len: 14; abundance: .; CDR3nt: TGTGCCAGCAGCGTAAGGGGCCCCCAGGGCGTCCTGACTTTC; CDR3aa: CASSVRGPQGVLTF
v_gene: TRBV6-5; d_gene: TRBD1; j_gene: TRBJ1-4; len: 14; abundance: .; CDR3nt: TGTGCCAGCAGTTACACAGGGGGGAATGAAAAACTGTTTTTT; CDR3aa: CASSYTGGNEKLFF
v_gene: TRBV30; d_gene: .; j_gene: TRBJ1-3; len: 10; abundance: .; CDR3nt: TGTGCCTATGGACAGCTAACCATATATTTT; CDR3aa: CAYGQLTIYF
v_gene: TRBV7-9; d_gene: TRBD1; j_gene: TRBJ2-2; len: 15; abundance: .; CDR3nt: TGTGCCAGCAGCTTAGCGGACAGGGACACCGGGGAGCTGTTTTTT; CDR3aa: CASSLADRDTGELFF
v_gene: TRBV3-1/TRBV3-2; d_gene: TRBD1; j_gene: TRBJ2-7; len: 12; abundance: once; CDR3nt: TGTGCCAGCCGGGACAGTAGCTACGAGCAGTACTTC; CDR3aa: CASRDSSYEQYF
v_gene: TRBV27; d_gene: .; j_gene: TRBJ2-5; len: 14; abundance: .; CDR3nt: TGTGCCAGCAGTCCGTTTCAGGGGGGAGAGACCCAGTACTTC; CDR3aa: CASSPFQGGETQYF
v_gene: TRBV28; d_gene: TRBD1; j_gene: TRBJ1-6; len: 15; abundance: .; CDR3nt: TGTGCCAGCAGACACTGGGGACAGGGCAGTTCACCCCTCCACTTT; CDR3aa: CASRHWGQGSSPLHF
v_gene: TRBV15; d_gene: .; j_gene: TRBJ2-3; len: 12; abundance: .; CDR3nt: TGTGCCACCAGCAGAGTTCAAGATACGCAGTATTTT; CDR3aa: CATSRVQDTQYF
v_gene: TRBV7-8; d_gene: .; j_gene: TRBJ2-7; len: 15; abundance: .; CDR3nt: TGTGCCAGCAGCCCTGGTGGGGGGGCAAAGTACGAGCAGTACTTC; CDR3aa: CASSPGGGAKYEQYF
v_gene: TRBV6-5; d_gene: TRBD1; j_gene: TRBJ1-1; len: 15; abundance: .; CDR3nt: TGTGCCAGCCGAAAAGACAGGGAGTTGAACACTGAAGCTTTCTTT; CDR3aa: CASRKDRELNTEAFF
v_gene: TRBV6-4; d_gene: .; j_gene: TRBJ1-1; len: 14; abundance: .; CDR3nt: TGTGCCAGCAGGGAGACTAACAGGGAATCTGAAGCTTTCTTT; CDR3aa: CASRETNRESEAFF
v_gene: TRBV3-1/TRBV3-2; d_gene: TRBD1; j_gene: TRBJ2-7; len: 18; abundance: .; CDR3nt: TGTGCCAGTCCGCCCCGGACAGGGATTCCGAGAGGCCCTTACGAGCAGTACTTC; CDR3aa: CASPPRTGIPRGPYEQYF
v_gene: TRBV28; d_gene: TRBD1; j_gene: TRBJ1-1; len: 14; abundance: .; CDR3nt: TGTGCCAGCAGTTTAGGACAGGGGGCTTTTGCGGCTTTCTTT; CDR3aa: CASSLGQGAFAAFF
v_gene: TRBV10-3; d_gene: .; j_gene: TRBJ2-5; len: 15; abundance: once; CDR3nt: TGTGCCATCAGTCCGGCGGGGTTGGGCCAAGAGACCCAGTACTTC; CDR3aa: CAISPAGLGQETQYF
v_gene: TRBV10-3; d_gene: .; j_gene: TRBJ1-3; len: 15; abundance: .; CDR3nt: TGTGCCATCAGCGGGACACTTATCTCTGGAAACACCATATATTTT; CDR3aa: CAISGTLISGNTIYF
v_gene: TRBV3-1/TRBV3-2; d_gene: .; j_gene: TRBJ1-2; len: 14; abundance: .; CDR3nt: TGTGCCAGCAGCCAAGTGGACTCCCGATACGGCTACACCTTC; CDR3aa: CASSQVDSRYGYTF
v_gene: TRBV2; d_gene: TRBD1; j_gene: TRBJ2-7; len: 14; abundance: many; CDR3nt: TGTGCCAGCAGTGCGTGGACAGGTACCTACGAGCAGTACTTC; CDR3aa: CASSAWTGTYEQYF
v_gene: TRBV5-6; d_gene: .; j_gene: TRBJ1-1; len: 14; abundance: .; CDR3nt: TGTGCCAGCAGCTTGTTAAGGGGCAAGACTGAAGCTTTCTTT; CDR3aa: CASSLLRGKTEAFF
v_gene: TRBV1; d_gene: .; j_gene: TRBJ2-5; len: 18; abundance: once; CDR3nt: TGCACCAGCAGCCTTCCCCTGTGTTTAGCGGGGGGGCGAGAGACCCAGTACTTC; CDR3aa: CTSSLPLCLAGGRETQYF
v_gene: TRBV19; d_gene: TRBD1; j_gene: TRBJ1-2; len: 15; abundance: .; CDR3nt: TGTGCCAGTAGTTCCGGACAGGGACTCGGCTATGGCTACACCTTC; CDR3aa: CASSSGQGLGYGYTF
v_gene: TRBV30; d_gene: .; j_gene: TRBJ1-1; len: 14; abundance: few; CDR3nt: TGTGCCTGGAGTCGTGAAGTAGGGAGAACTGAAGCTTTCTTT; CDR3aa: CAWSREVGRTEAFF
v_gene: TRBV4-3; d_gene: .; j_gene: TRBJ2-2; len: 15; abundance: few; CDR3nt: TGCGCCAGCAGCCAAGAACGGGGTTCCACCGGGGAGCTGTTTTTT; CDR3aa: CASSQERGSTGELFF
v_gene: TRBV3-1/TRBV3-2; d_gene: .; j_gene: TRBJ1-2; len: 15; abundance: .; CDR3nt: TGTGCCAGCAGCCCAACCCGGGGGGGGCTTTCTGGCTACACCTTC; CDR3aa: CASSPTRGGLSGYTF
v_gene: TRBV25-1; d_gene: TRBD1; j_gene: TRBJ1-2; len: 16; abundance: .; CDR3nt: TGTGCCAGCAGTGACGAGGGGACAGAAGCTAACTATGGCTACACCTTC; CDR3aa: CASSDEGTEANYGYTF
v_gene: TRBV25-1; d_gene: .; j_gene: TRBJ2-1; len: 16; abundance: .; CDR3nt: TGTGCCAGCAGTGAGGTAATGGGGAGGAAAGACAATGAGCAGTTCTTC; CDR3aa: CASSEVMGRKDNEQFF
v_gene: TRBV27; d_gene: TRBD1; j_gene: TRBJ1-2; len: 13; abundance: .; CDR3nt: TGTGCCAGCGGGACAGGACAAATAGATGGCTACACCTTC; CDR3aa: CASGTGQIDGYTF
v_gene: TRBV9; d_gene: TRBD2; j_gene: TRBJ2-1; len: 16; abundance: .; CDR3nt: TGTGCCAGCAGCGTAGACCCGGGGGGATCCTACAATGAGCAGTTCTTC; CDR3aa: CASSVDPGGSYNEQFF
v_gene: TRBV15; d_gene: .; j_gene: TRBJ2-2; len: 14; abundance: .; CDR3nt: TGTGCCACCAGCAGGGACCAGGGAACCGGGGAGCTGTTTTTT; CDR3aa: CATSRDQGTGELFF
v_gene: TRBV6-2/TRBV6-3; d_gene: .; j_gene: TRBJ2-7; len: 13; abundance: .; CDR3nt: TGTGCCAGCAGTTCTCCGGGTCGGTCGGGGCAGTACTTC; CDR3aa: CASSSPGRSGQYF
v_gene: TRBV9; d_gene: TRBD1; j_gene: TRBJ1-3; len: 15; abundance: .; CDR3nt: TGTGCCAGCACCATACAGGGGGCAAGAGGAAACACCATATATTTT; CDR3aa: CASTIQGARGNTIYF
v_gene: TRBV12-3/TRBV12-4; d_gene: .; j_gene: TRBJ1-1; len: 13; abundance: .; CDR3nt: TGTGCCAGCGGGGTAGGAGGCCTCACTGAAGCTTTCTTT; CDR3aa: CASGVGGLTEAFF
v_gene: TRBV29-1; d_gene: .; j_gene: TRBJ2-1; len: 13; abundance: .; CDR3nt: TGCAGCGTTGAGGACAGCTCTCGGAATAAGCAGTTCTTC; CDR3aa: CSVEDSSRNKQFF
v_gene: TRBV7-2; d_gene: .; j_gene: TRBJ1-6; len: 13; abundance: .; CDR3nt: TGTGCCAGCAGCTTTCTAACGGATTCACCCCTCCACTTT; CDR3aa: CASSFLTDSPLHF
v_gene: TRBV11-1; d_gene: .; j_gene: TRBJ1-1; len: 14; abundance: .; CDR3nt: TGTGCCAGCAGCCTATCCGGGAGACAGTTTGAAGCTTTCTTT; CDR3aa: CASSLSGRQFEAFF
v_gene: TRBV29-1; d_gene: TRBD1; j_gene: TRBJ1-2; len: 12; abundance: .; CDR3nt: TGCAGCGGCCGACAGGGCAGGGACGGCTACACCTTC; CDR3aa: CSGRQGRDGYTF